The clone carrying this T cell receptor (beta chain) was recorded at least ten times. Antigen specificity is unknown. The read is 3 residues too short to cover the CDR3 end, so that end is filled in from the germline J gene. Assay used: immunoSEQ multiplex PCR; TCRdb lists only in-frame clones, some missing. The repertoire yields 20,000 to 25,000 clones, none seen only once; the top ten contain 2% to 2.5%. All CVID subjects were on immunoglobulin replacement for at least one year. CDR1 and CDR2 from the germline V gene are SGHDT and YYEEEE. The CDR3 spans 14 residues. The germline V and J ends were trimmed by 0 bases and 4 bases, with 10 bases remaining between them. The source of the sample is a study of T cell clonality in common variable immunodeficiency. Study observations and caveats: CVID subjects showed higher TCRbeta clonality than healthy controls. Reportedly, TCR beta sequences from common variable immunodeficiency showed fewer deletions and N-nucleotide insertions. Fewer TCRbeta clones were shared among CVID subjects than controls.

The TCR was taken from a human donor with common variable immunodeficiency. The sequenced material came from peripheral blood mononuclear cells. The chain employs TRBV5-6 and TRBJ1-1, with D perhaps TRBD1 (5 bases). The CDR3 reads CASSLAAGGTEAFF. The CDR3 bases that were read are TGTGCCAGCAGCTTGGCCGCGGGGGGCACTGAA. The full variable domain, with the rest looked up from reference TRBV5-6 and TRBJ1-1, is DAGVTQSPTHLIKTRGQQVTLRCSPKSGHDTVSWYQQALGQGPQFIFQYYEEEERQRGNFPDRFSGHQFPNYSSELNVNALLLGDSALYLCASSLAAGGTEAFFGQGTRLTVV.